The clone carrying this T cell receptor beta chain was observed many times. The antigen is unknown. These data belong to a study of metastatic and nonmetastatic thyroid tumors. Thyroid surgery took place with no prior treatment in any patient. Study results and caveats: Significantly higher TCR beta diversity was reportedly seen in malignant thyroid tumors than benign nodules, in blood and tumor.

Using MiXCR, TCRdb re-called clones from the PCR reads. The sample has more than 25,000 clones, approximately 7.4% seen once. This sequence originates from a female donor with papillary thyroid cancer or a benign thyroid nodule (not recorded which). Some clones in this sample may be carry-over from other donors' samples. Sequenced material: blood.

CDR3 sequence: CSATAQRGGEWNEQFF. CDR3 nucleotides: TGCAGTGCTACTGCTCAGCGGGGGGGCGAGTGGAATGAGCAGTTCTTC. J is TRBJ2-1 and V is TRBV20-1, with 10 positions matching TRBD2. This CDR3 contains 16 residues. Germline CDR1 is DFQATT and CDR2 is SNEGSKA (reference sequence). Trimming took 4 bases from V and 7 from J; bases not matched to a gene: 13.